A selection of T cell receptor beta chains follows, all from one sample in a study of blood T cell repertoires in COVID-19. The repertoire was sequenced with immunoSEQ multiplex PCR; TCRdb's copy has only in-frame clones and lacks some. The sample shows approximately 200,000 clones, 65% to 90% of them seen only once. Sequenced sample: peripheral blood. The receptor source for this set is a woman aged 45-59 years with acute or convalescent COVID-19. Each CDR3 is given with its conserved first and last residue. Each record gives: clone size, D gene, J gene, V gene, CDR3 protein, CDR3 DNA. D genes are given only for firm matches. Not all rows give a size; the values are once, few, many and, for expanded clones, a class.

. | TRBD1 | TRBJ2-3 | TRBV4-1 | CASSQEGGGLDTQYF | TGCGCCAGCAGCCAAGAAGGGGGCGGTTTGGATACGCAGTATTTT
. | TRBD1 | TRBJ1-2 | TRBV28 | CASSAPGTAHYGYTF | TGTGCCAGCAGTGCCCCTGGGACAGCCCACTATGGCTACACCTTC
few | TRBD2 | TRBJ2-2 | TRBV19 | CASSIQGLATGELFF | TGTGCCAGTAGTATTCAGGGACTAGCGACCGGGGAGCTGTTTTTT
. | TRBD2 | TRBJ2-7 | TRBV28 | CASSSRLAGSWGEQYF | TGTGCCAGCAGCTCTCGACTAGCGGGGTCGTGGGGCGAGCAGTACTTC
. | TRBD2 | TRBJ2-1 | TRBV7-2 | CASSAIAGGYNEQFF | TGTGCCAGCAGCGCCATAGCGGGAGGCTACAATGAGCAGTTCTTC
. | TRBD1 | TRBJ1-2 | TRBV9 | CASSQTGTGSGYTF | TGTGCCAGCAGCCAAACCGGGACAGGGTCTGGCTACACCTTC
. | TRBD2 | TRBJ2-3 | TRBV4-2 | CASSQVLAGSTDTQYF | TGTGCCAGCAGCCAAGTGCTAGCGGGGTCCACAGATACGCAGTATTTT
. | TRBD1 | TRBJ2-7 | TRBV29-1 | CSVEKVTGGEQYF | TGCAGCGTTGAAAAGGTGACAGGGGGCGAGCAGTACTTC
once | TRBD2 | TRBJ2-1 | TRBV24-1 | CATSGSNEQFF | TGTGCCACTAGCGGGAGTAATGAGCAGTTCTTC
. | . | TRBJ1-2 | TRBV6-5 | CASSPPGVNGYTF | TGTGCCAGCAGTCCGCCAGGTGTTAATGGCTACACCTTC
. | . | TRBJ1-6 | TRBV28 | CASSFLPAQQNSPLHF | TGTGCCAGCAGTTTTCTCCCGGCACAGCAGAATTCACCCCTCCACTTT
. | . | TRBJ1-1 | TRBV7-9 | CATSPNSLTNTEAFF | TGTGCCACCTCCCCCAATAGTCTTACGAACACTGAAGCTTTCTTT
. | . | TRBJ2-1 | TRBV9 | CASSALHEQFF | TGTGCCAGCAGCGCCCTCCATGAGCAGTTCTTC
. | . | TRBJ1-2 | TRBV6-1 | CASSESQGTGYTF | TGTGCCAGCAGTGAATCACAGGGTACCGGCTACACCTTC
. | TRBD2 | TRBJ2-3 | TRBV13 | CASSSSLAGVTDTQYF | TGTGCCAGCAGTTCCTCCTTGGCGGGAGTCACAGATACGCAGTATTTT
. | . | TRBJ1-6 | TRBV6-5 | CASSSGTTNSPLHF | TGTGCCAGCAGTTCCGGGACTACGAATTCACCCCTCCACTTT
. | . | TRBJ2-7 | TRBV28 | CASSSFDKLPYEQYF | TGTGCCAGCAGTTCTTTTGACAAACTTCCCTACGAGCAGTACTTC
. | TRBD2 | TRBJ2-7 | TRBV11-2 | CASSSSGSSYEQYF | TGTGCCAGCAGCTCTAGCGGGAGCTCCTACGAGCAGTACTTC
once | . | TRBJ2-5 | TRBV12-3/TRBV12-4 | CASSFSGRGTQYF | TGTGCCAGCAGTTTTAGCGGTAGAGGGACCCAGTACTTC
. | . | TRBJ2-3 | TRBV5-6 | CASSLGEADTQYF | TGTGCCAGCAGCTTGGGCGAGGCAGATACGCAGTATTTT
. | . | TRBJ1-2 | TRBV2 | CASNTVRVYGYTF | TGTGCCAGCAATACGGTCAGGGTCTATGGCTACACCTTC
. | TRBD2 | TRBJ2-2 | TRBV24-1 | CATEDTGGTGELFF | TGTGCCACCGAGGACACGGGGGGAACCGGGGAGCTGTTTTTT
. | . | TRBJ2-6 | TRBV6-5 | CASSFGQSSGANVLTF | TGTGCCAGCAGTTTCGGACAGAGCTCTGGGGCCAACGTCCTGACTTTC
. | TRBD1 | TRBJ1-6 | TRBV4-1 | CASRLLGQGNSPLHF | TGCGCCAGCAGGCTACTGGGACAGGGGAATTCACCCCTCCACTTT
. | . | TRBJ2-3 | TRBV13 | CASSFIGDTQYF | TGTGCCAGCAGCTTTATCGGGGATACGCAGTATTTT
few | TRBD2 | TRBJ2-1 | TRBV9 | CASSVGTWRDGLAGVYNEQFF | TGTGCCAGCAGCGTAGGCACCTGGAGGGATGGACTAGCGGGGGTCTACAATGAGCAGTTCTTC
. | TRBD2 | TRBJ2-7 | TRBV5-1 | CASNAGEGEQYF | TGCGCCAGCAACGCGGGAGAGGGCGAGCAGTACTTC
. | . | TRBJ2-5 | TRBV7-3 | CASSLDSGGTQYF | TGTGCCAGCAGCTTGGATAGCGGTGGGACCCAGTACTTC
. | . | TRBJ2-4 | TRBV27 | CASSLLSGSGSGNIQYF | TGTGCCAGCAGTTTATTGAGTGGGAGCGGGTCCGGAAACATTCAGTACTTC
. | TRBD2 | TRBJ2-1 | TRBV6-5 | CASCRLAGNEQFF | TGTGCCAGCTGCAGACTAGCGGGAAATGAGCAGTTCTTC
. | TRBD2 | TRBJ2-1 | TRBV27 | CAISRGLAGGPEFF | TGTGCCATCTCCCGGGGGCTAGCGGGAGGGCCGGAGTTCTTC
. | TRBD1 | TRBJ1-1 | TRBV28 | CASSFLSLTGRSTEAFF | TGTGCCAGCAGTTTCTTAAGCCTGACAGGGAGGAGCACTGAAGCTTTCTTT
once | . | TRBJ2-1 | TRBV7-2 | CASSSNNEQFF | TGTGCCAGCAGTTCTAATAATGAGCAGTTCTTC
. | . | TRBJ1-4 | TRBV7-2 | CASSLGQPNEKLFF | TGTGCCAGCAGCTTAGGACAGCCTAATGAAAAACTGTTTTTT
. | . | TRBJ1-1 | TRBV12-3/TRBV12-4 | CASSLAQNTEAFF | TGTGCCAGCAGTTTAGCACAGAACACTGAAGCTTTCTTT
. | . | TRBJ1-2 | TRBV28 | CASRMGANGYTF | TGTGCCAGCCGGATGGGGGCTAATGGCTACACCTTC
. | TRBD2 | TRBJ2-5 | TRBV28 | CASSPGTSVKTQYF | TGTGCCAGCAGTCCTGGGACTAGCGTGAAGACCCAGTACTTC
. | . | TRBJ2-1 | TRBV10-1 | CASSFSTGRRTNEQFF | TGCGCCAGCAGTTTTTCAACGGGGAGAAGGACGAATGAGCAGTTCTTC
. | TRBD2 | TRBJ2-1 | TRBV3-1/TRBV3-2 | CASLLSGGHNEQFF | TGTGCCAGCTTACTTAGCGGGGGCCACAATGAGCAGTTCTTC
. | . | TRBJ1-2 | TRBV6-6 | CASSSNYGYTF | TGTGCCAGCAGTTCCAATTATGGCTACACCTTC
. | . | TRBJ2-7 | TRBV28 | CASSLHATPDYEQYF | TGTGCCAGCAGTTTGCACGCCACCCCAGACTACGAGCAGTACTTC
. | . | TRBJ2-7 | TRBV5-1 | CASSVWSLGTHSYEQYF | TGCGCCAGCAGCGTATGGTCTCTCGGGACTCACTCCTACGAGCAGTACTTC
. | . | TRBJ2-5 | TRBV30 | CAFDRKKTQYF | TGTGCCTTCGACAGGAAAAAGACCCAGTACTTC
few | TRBD1 | TRBJ1-2 | TRBV28 | CASTTGQGAYGFYGYTF | TGTGCCAGCACCACCGGGCAGGGGGCCTACGGATTCTATGGCTACACCTTC
few | . | TRBJ2-1 | TRBV7-3 | CASSFSSYNEQFF | TGTGCCAGCAGCTTCTCCTCCTACAATGAGCAGTTCTTC
. | . | TRBJ2-3 | TRBV28 | CASSPWERGTDTQYF | TGTGCCAGCAGTCCTTGGGAGAGGGGCACAGATACGCAGTATTTT
few | . | TRBJ2-2 | TRBV28 | CASGIGGRLTGELFF | TGTGCCAGCGGGATCGGGGGGCGCTTAACCGGGGAGCTGTTTTTT
. | . | TRBJ1-2 | TRBV4-2 | CASSQVEVGGYTF | TGTGCCAGCAGCCAAGTGGAGGTTGGAGGCTACACCTTC
. | TRBD1 | TRBJ2-5 | TRBV4-1 | CASSQAGQGGQETQYF | TGCGCCAGCAGCCAGGCCGGACAGGGGGGCCAAGAGACCCAGTACTTC
few | . | TRBJ1-2 | TRBV10-3 | CAISGRNSPASQGYTF | TGTGCCATCAGTGGGCGGAACTCCCCCGCTTCGCAAGGCTACACCTTC
. | . | TRBJ1-6 | TRBV28 | CASRIVGRSPLHF | TGTGCCAGCAGGATAGTGGGGCGTTCACCCCTCCACTTT
once | TRBD1 | TRBJ2-1 | TRBV5-1 | CASSSGTGGYNEQFF | TGCGCCAGCAGCTCCGGGACAGGGGGCTACAATGAGCAGTTCTTC
. | TRBD1 | TRBJ1-6 | TRBV30 | CAWGRLGQGGSPLHF | TGTGCCTGGGGCCGACTTGGACAGGGTGGTTCACCCCTCCACTTT
few | . | TRBJ1-6 | TRBV21-1 | CASTKPTGVQGDSPLHF | TGTGCCAGCACCAAGCCTACAGGGGTCCAGGGGGATTCACCCCTCCACTTT
. | TRBD1 | TRBJ1-1 | TRBV6-5 | CASSEWAGGAFF | TGTGCCAGCTCCGAGTGGGCAGGGGGGGCTTTCTTT